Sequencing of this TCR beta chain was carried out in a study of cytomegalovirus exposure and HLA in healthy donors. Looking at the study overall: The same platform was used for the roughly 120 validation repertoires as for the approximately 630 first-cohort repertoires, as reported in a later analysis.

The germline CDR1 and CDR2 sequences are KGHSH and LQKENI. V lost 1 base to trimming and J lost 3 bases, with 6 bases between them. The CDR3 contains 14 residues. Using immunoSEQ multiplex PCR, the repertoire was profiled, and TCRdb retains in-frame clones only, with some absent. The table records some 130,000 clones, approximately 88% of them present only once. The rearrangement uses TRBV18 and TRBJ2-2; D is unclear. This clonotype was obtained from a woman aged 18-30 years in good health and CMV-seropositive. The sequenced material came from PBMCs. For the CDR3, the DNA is TGTGCCAGCTCACCACGGAGAGACACCGGGGAGCTGTTTTTT. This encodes CASSPRRDTGELFF. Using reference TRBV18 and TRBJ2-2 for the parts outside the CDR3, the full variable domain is NAGVMQNPRHLVRRRGQEARLRCSPMKGHSHVYWYRQLPEEGLKFMVYLQKENIIDESGMPKERFSAEFPKEGPSILRIQQVVRGDSAAYFCASSPRRDTGELFFGEGSRLTVL.